The source of this TCR beta chain is a study of T cell responses to AZD1222 COVID-19 vaccine. In the case of this clone: Its target is not known.

Germline V lookup: CDR1 PRHDT, CDR2 FYEKMQ (reference sequence). CDR3 length equals 14 residues. Trimming removed 1 base from V and 8 bases from J, with 14 bases in between. Findings of the study overall: Spike regions recognized by vaccine-associated CD4 TCRs spanned the protein, led by 160-218 and 743-854.

This table comes from immunoSEQ multiplex PCR, and its TCRdb copy is limited to in-frame clones, with some not included. The sample shows some 160,000 clones, 85% to 95% of them seen only once. The source material was peripheral blood, sampled on day 0 of AZD1222 vaccination. The V and J genes are TRBV13 and TRBJ1-2; maybe TRBD1 (6 bases). This clonotype was obtained from an adult in good health. DNA for the CDR3: TGTGCCAGCAGCTTAGCGGGGGCGGGTGGCGGCTACACCTTC. This gives the protein CASSLAGAGGGYTF.